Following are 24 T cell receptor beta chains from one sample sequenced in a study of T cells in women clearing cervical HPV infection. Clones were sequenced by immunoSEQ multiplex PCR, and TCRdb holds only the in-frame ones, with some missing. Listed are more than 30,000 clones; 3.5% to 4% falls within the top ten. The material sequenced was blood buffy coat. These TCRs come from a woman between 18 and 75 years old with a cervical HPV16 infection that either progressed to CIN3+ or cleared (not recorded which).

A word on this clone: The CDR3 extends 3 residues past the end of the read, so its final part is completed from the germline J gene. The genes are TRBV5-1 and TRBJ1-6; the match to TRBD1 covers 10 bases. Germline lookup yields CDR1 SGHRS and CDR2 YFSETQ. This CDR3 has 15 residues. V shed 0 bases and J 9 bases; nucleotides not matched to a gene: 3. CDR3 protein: CASSLAGTGVSPLHF. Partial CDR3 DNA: TGCGCCAGCAGCTTGGCCGGGACAGGGGTTTCACCC.

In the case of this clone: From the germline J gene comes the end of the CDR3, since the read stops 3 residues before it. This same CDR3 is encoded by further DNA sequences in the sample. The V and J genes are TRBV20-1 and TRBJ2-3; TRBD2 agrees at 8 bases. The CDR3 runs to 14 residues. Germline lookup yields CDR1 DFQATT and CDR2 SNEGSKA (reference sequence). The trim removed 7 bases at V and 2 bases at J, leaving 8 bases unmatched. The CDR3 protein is CSDRGLAPTDTQYF. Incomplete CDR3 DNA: TGCAGTGACCGAGGACTAGCCCCCACAGATACG.

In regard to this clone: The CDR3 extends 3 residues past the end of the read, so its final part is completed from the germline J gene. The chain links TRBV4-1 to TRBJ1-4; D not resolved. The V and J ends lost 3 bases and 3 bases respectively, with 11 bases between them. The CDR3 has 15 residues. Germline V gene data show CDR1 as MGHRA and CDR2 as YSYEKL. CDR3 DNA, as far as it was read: TGCGCCAGCAGCCAGATTCGAGTAGCTAATGAAAAA. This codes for CASSQIRVANEK. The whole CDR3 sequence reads CASSQIRVANEKLFF.

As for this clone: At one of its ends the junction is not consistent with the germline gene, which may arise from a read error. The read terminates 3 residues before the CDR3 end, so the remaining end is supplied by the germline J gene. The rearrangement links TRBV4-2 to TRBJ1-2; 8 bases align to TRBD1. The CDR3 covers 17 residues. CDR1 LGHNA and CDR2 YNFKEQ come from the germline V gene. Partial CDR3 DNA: TGCGCCAGCAGCCAAGATTCGGACAGGGTTTGGAGCTATGGC. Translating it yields CASSQDSDRVWSYG. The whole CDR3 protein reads CASSQDSDRVWSYGYTF.

The part of the CDR3 DNA that was read is TGTGCCAGCAGCTCCACCCTGGACAGAGCCTACGAC. Protein: CASSSTLDRAYD. The whole CDR3 sequence reads CASSSTLDRAYDYTF. The chain links TRBV7-9 to TRBJ1-2, with a weak D call TRBD1 (6 bases). The read ends 3 residues before the CDR3 terminus; that terminus is restored from the germline J gene. The CDR3 spans 15 residues. Germline CDR1 SEHNR, CDR2 FQNEAQ (reference sequence).

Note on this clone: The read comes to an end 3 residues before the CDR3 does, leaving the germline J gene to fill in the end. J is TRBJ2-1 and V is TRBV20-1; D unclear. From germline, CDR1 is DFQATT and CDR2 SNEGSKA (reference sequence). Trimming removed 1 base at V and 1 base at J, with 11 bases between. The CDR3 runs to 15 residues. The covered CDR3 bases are TGCAGTGCTAGAGCGTTCCGCTATTCCTACAATGAG. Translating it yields CSARAFRYSYNE. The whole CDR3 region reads CSARAFRYSYNEQFF.

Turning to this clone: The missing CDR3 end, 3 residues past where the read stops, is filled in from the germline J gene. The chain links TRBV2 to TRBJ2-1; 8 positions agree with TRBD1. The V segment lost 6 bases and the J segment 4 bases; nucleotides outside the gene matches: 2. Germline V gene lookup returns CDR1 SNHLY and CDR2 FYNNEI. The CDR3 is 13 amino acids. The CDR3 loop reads CASRDREYNEQFF. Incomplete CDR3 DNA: TGTGCCAGCAGGGACAGGGAGTACAATGAG.

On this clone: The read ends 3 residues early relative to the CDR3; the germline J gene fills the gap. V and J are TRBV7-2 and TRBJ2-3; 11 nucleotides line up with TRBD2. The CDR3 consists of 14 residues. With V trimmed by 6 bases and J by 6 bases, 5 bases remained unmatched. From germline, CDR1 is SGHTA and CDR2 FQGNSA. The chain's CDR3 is CASRLTSGADTQYF. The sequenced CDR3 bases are TGTGCCAGCAGGTTGACTAGCGGGGCTGATACG. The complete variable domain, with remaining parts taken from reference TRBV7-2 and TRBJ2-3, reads GAGVSQSPSNKVTEKGKDVELRCDPISGHTALYWYRQSLGQGLEFLIYFQGNSAPDKSGLPSDRFSAERTGGSVSTLTIQRTQQEDSAVYLCASRLTSGADTQYFGPGTRLTVL.

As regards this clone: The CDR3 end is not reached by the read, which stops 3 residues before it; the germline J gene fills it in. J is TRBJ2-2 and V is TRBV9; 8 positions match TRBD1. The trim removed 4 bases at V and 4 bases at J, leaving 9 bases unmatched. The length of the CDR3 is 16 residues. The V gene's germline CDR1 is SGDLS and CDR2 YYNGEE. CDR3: CASSSTNRGVTGELFF. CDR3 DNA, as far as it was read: TGTGCCAGCAGCTCTACCAACAGGGGGGTCACCGGGGAG. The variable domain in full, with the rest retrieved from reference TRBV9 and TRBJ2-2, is DSGVTQTPKHLITATGQRVTLRCSPRSGDLSVYWYQQSLDQGLQFLIQYYNGEERAKGNILERFSAQQFPDLHSELNLSSLELGDSALYFCASSSTNRGVTGELFFGEGSRLTVL.

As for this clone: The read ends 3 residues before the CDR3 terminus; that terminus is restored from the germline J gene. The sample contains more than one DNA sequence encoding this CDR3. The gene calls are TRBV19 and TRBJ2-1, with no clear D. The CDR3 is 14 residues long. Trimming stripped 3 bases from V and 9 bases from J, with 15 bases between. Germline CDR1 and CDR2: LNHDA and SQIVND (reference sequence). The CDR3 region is CASSIELSRSEQFF. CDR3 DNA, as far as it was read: TGTGCCAGTAGTATTGAGCTATCCCGATCTGAG.

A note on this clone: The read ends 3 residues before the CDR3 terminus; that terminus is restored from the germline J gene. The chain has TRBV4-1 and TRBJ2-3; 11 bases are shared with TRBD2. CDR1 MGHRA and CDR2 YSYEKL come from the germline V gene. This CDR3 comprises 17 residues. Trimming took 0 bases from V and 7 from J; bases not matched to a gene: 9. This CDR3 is CASSQERSGRAGNTQYF. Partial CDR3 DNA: TGCGCCAGCAGCCAAGAACGTAGCGGGAGGGCCGGGAATACG.

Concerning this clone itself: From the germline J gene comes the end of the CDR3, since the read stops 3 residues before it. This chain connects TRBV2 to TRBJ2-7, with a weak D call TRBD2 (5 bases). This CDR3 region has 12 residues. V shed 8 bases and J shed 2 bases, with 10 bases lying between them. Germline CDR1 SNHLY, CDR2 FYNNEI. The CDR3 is CASSRGTYEQYF. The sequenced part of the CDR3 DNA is TGTGCCAGCTCTCGGGGAACCTACGAG.

This CDR3 is CASSFQEGSGGYTF. The sequenced CDR3 bases are TGTGCCAGCAGCTTTCAGGAGGGGAGTGGTGGC. V usage is TRBV13 and J usage is TRBJ1-2, with D perhaps matching TRBD1 (5 bases). The read gets to within 3 residues of the CDR3 end, and the germline J gene fills in the rest. Trimming took 3 bases from V and 7 from J, leaving 15 bases between them. Germline lookup yields CDR1 PRHDT and CDR2 FYEKMQ (reference sequence). This CDR3 has 14 residues. Combining the CDR3 with reference TRBV13 and TRBJ1-2 gives the whole variable domain AAGVIQSPRHLIKEKRETATLKCYPIPRHDTVYWYQQGPGQDPQFLISFYEKMQSDKGSIPDRFSAQQFSDYHSELNMSSLELGDSALYFCASSFQEGSGGYTFGSGTRLTVV.

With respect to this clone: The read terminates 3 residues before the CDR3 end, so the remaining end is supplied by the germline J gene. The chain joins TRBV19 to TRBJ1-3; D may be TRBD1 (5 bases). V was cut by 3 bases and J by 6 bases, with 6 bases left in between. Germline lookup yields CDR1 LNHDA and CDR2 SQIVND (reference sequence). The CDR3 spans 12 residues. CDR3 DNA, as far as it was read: TGTGCCAGTAGTATTGGGGCAAACACC. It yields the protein CASSIGANT. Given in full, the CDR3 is CASSIGANTIYF.

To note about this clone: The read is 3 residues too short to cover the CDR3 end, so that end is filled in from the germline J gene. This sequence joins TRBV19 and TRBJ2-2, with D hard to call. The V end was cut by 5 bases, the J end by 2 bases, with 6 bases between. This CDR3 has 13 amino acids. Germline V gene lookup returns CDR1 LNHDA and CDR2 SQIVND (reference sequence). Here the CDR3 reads CASSRLNTGELFF. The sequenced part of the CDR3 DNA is TGTGCCAGTAGTCGTCTCAACACCGGGGAG.

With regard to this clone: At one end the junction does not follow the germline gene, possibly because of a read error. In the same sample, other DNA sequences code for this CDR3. This CDR3 reads CASSLQGGPENTIYF. The CDR3 DNA, read in part, is TGTGCCAGCAGTCTACAGGGAGGACCGGAAAACACT. The chain has TRBV2 and TRBJ1-3, with D perhaps matching TRBD1 (6 bases). The read falls 3 residues short of the CDR3 end, and the missing part is taken from the germline J gene. The germline V gene encodes CDR1 SNHLY and CDR2 FYNNEI. This CDR3 has 15 residues.

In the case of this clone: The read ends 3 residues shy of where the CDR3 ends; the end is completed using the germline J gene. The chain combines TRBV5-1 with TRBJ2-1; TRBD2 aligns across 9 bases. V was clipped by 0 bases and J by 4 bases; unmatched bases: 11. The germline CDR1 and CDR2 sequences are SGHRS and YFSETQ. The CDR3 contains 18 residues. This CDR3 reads CASSLGAFIAGEYNEQFF. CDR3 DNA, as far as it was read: TGCGCCAGCAGCTTGGGGGCTTTTATAGCGGGGGAATACAATGAG.

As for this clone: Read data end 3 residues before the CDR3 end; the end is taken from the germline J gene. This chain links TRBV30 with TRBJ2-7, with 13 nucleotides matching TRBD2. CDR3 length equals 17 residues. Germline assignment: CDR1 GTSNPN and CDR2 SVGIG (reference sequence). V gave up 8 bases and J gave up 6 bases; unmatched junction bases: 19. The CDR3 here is CATRLAGGPPSMSEQYF. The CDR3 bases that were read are TGTGCCACAAGACTAGCGGGGGGCCCCCCCTCGATGAGCGAG.

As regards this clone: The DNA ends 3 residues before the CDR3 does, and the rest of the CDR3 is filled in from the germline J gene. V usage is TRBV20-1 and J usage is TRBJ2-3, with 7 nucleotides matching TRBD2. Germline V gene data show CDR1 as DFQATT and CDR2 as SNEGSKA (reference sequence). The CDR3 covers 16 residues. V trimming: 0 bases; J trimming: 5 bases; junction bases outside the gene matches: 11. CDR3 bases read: TGCAGTGCTAGAGATCCCCCCGGGGGGATCAAAGATACG. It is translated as CSARDPPGGIKDT. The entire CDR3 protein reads CSARDPPGGIKDTQYF.

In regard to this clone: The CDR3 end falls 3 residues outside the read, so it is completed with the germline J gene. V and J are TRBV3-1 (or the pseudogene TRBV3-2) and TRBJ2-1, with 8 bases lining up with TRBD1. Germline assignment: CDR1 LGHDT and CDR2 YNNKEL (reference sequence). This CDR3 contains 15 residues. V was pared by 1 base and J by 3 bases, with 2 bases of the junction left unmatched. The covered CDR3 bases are TGTGCCAGCAGCCAAGGGGGACAGGTCTACAATGAG. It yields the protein CASSQGGQVYNE. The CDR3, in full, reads CASSQGGQVYNEQFF.

The CDR3 here is CASRTGSETQYF. The CDR3 bases that were read are TGTGCCAGCAGAACAGGGTCAGAGACC. The rearrangement joins TRBV28 to TRBJ2-5; D possibly corresponds to TRBD1 (6 bases). The read ends 3 residues before the CDR3 terminus; that terminus is restored from the germline J gene. The CDR3 extends over 12 amino acids. The V and J ends lost 6 bases and 4 bases respectively, with 9 bases between them. Germline assignment: CDR1 MDHEN and CDR2 SYDVKM.

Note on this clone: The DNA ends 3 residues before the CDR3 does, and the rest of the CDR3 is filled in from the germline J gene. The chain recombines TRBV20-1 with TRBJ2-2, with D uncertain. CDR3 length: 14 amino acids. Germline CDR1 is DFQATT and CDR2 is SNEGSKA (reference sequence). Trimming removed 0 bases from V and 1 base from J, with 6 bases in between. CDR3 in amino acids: CSARDSGNTGELFF. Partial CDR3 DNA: TGCAGTGCTAGAGATTCGGGGAACACCGGGGAG.

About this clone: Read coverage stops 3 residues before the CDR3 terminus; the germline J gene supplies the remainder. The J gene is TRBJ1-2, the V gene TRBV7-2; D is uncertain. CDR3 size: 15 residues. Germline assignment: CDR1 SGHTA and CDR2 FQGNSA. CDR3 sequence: CASSRGLAETYDYTF. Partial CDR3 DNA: TGTGCCAGCAGCCGAGGCCTAGCGGAAACCTACGAC.

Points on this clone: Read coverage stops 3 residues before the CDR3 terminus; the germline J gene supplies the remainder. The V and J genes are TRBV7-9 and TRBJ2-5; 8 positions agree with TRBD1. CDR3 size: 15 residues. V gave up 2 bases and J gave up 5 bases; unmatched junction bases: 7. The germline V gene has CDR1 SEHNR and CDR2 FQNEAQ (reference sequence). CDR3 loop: CASSLRGQGHETQYF. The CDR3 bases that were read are TGTGCCAGCAGCTTACGCGGACAGGGACATGAGACC.